Below, 21 T cell receptor beta chains from the same sample are listed, as sequenced in a study of identical twins. TCRdb re-called the 5' RACE reads through MiXCR, storing one row per CDR3 protein. The sample yields approximately 470,000 distinct CDR3 sequences, more than 13% seen once. The same specimen was also included in a second study, on yellow fever vaccine responses in identical twins.

The sample taken for sequencing was CD4+ T cells sorted from blood. The receptors were sampled from a young woman in good health.

The table lists this clonotype with a few counts. J is TRBJ2-7 and V is TRBV6-2 or TRBV6-3; D gene uncertain. Germline values: CDR1 MNHEY, CDR2 SVGEGT. V was cut by 2 bases and J by 3 bases, with 8 bases left in between. This CDR3 has 13 residues. The CDR3 region has the DNA TGTGCCAGCAGTTACCCTAGAGGCTACGAGCAGTACTTC. It yields the protein CASSYPRGYEQYF.

The chain is built from TRBV7-3 and TRBJ2-3; no clear D. Germline V lookup: CDR1 SGHTA, CDR2 FQGTGA. The V end was cut by 2 bases, the J end by 2 bases, with 11 bases between. The CDR3 runs to 15 residues. CDR3 in amino acids: CASSLAGSNTDTQYF. In DNA form, the CDR3 reads TGTGCCAGCAGCTTAGCTGGGTCAAACACAGATACGCAGTATTTT.

A few counts support this clonotype. The chain has TRBV28 and TRBJ2-7, with 8 nucleotides matching TRBD1. The CDR3 totals 14 residues. Per germline, CDR1 MDHEN and CDR2 SYDVKM. J gave up 0 bases and V 6 bases, and 4 bases lay outside the gene matches. The CDR3 nucleotides are TGTGCCAGCAGACCGGACAGGGCCTCCTACGAGCAGTACTTC. This sequence encodes CASRPDRASYEQYF. Full variable domain (missing parts from reference TRBV28 and TRBJ2-7): DVKVTQSSRYLVKRTGEKVFLECVQDMDHENMFWYRQDPGLGLRLIYFSYDVKMKEKGDIPEGYSVSREKKERFSLILESASTNQTSMYLCASRPDRASYEQYFGPGTRLTVT.

The rearrangement joins TRBV28 to TRBJ2-4; a weak D match, TRBD1 (5 bases). CDR3 length: 14 amino acids. The germline V and J ends were trimmed by 2 bases and 7 bases, with 12 bases remaining between them. Germline V gives CDR1 MDHEN, CDR2 SYDVKM. This CDR3 is CASSLVSKGNIQYF. The CDR3 nucleotides read TGTGCCAGCAGTTTAGTATCTAAGGGGAACATTCAGTACTTC. The full variable domain, in which reference TRBV28 and TRBJ2-4 provide the parts outside the CDR3, is DVKVTQSSRYLVKRTGEKVFLECVQDMDHENMFWYRQDPGLGLRLIYFSYDVKMKEKGDIPEGYSVSREKKERFSLILESASTNQTSMYLCASSLVSKGNIQYFGAGTRLSVL.

This clonotype was observed a few times. J is TRBJ2-2 and V is TRBV2; D perhaps matches TRBD1 (7 bases). Germline CDR1 reads SNHLY; CDR2 reads FYNNEI. This CDR3 contains 15 residues. Trimming removed 2 bases at V and 5 bases at J, with 12 bases between. CDR3 DNA sequence: TGTGCCAGCAGTGAATGGGCAGGGGGGACCGGGGAGCTGTTTTTT. Translation gives CASSEWAGGTGELFF.

At least ten counts were recorded for this clonotype. The chain links TRBV7-2 to TRBJ1-5; 8 bases agree with TRBD1. The CDR3 is 14 amino acids. Trimming cost V 4 bases and J 4 bases; bases outside gene matches: 3. CDR1 is SGHTA, CDR2 FQGNSA, per germline. The CDR3 loop reads CASSSGGPNQPQHF. CDR3 in DNA: TGTGCCAGCAGCTCAGGGGGCCCGAATCAGCCCCAGCATTTT.

This clonotype was observed many times. The J gene is TRBJ2-4, the V gene TRBV24-1; D is unresolved. Between the trimmed V and J ends, which lost 7 bases and 7 bases, there was a span of 10 bases. The germline V gene has CDR1 KGHDR and CDR2 SFDVKD. CDR3 size: 12 residues. CDR3 loop: CATSPEGNIQYF. CDR3 sequence (DNA): TGTGCCACCAGCCCCGAAGGGAACATTCAGTACTTC.

The chain couples TRBV5-1 to TRBJ2-7, with D perhaps TRBD1 or TRBD2 (5 bases each). The germline CDR1 and CDR2 sequences are SGHRS and YFSETQ. This CDR3 has 15 amino acids. V was cut by 1 base and J by 2 bases, with 13 bases left in between. The DNA of the CDR3 is TGCGCCAGCAGCTTGCAGGGACCGAGCCCCTACGAGCAGTACTTC. Amino acid sequence: CASSLQGPSPYEQYF.

The CDR3 here is CASSLAGENIQYF. The CDR3 DNA reads as TGCGCCAGCAGCTTGGCCGGGGAAAACATTCAGTACTTC. The chain carries TRBV5-1 and TRBJ2-4; tentatively, D is TRBD2 (5 bases). The CDR3 loop spans 13 amino acids. Per germline, CDR1 SGHRS and CDR2 YFSETQ. Trimming left V 0 bases short and J 5 bases short, with 6 bases between.

This clonotype was picked up a small number of times. The genes are TRBV9 and TRBJ2-2; 10 bases are shared with TRBD1. With 3 bases clipped from V and 5 bases from J, the junction kept 7 bases outside the gene matches. The germline V gene encodes CDR1 SGDLS and CDR2 YYNGEE. This CDR3 has 16 residues. DNA for the CDR3: TGTGCCAGCAGCGCGGACAGGGGGGGACGGACCGGGGAGCTGTTTTTT. Protein product: CASSADRGGRTGELFF.

The chain has TRBV27 and TRBJ2-5; the match to TRBD1 covers 7 bases. The trim removed 5 bases at V and 2 bases at J, leaving 5 bases unmatched. The CDR3 has 14 residues. Germline CDR1 and CDR2: MNHEY and SMNVEV (reference sequence). CDR3 nucleotide sequence: TGTGCCAGCAGTATAAGGGGGCGGCAAGAGACCCAGTACTTC. Protein product: CASSIRGRQETQYF.

This chain uses TRBV12-3 or TRBV12-4 with TRBJ1-5; the D gene is possibly TRBD1 (5 bases). With 3 bases removed from V and 10 bases from J, the gap between germline ends came to 10 bases. CDR3 length: 12 residues. CDR3 sequence: CASSFGGGPQHF. CDR3 coding DNA: TGTGCCAGCAGTTTTGGGGGAGGACCCCAGCATTTT.

The V call is TRBV3-1, the J call TRBJ1-1; the D is unclear. V shed 0 bases and J shed 1 base, with 3 bases lying between them. Germline values: CDR1 LGHDT, CDR2 YNNKEL (reference sequence). The CDR3 totals 13 residues. CDR3 DNA sequence: TGTGCCAGCAGCCAAGAAAAGAACACTGAAGCTTTCTTT. As protein: CASSQEKNTEAFF.

The J gene is TRBJ2-7, the V gene TRBV20-1; 9 bases match TRBD1. V lost 3 bases to trimming and J lost 6 bases; unmatched junction nucleotides: 9. Germline V gene sequence: CDR1 DFQATT, CDR2 SNEGSKA (reference sequence). The CDR3 has 14 residues. The CDR3 spells CSARATGGRFEQYF. CDR3 bases: TGCAGTGCTAGGGCAACAGGGGGCCGGTTCGAGCAGTACTTC.

This chain connects TRBV7-9 to TRBJ2-3, with 10 bases fitting TRBD1. V dropped 1 base and J dropped 7; count of bases not matched to a gene: 5. Germline lookup yields CDR1 SEHNR and CDR2 FQNEAQ (reference sequence). The CDR3 covers 15 residues. The CDR3 DNA sequence: TGTGCCAGCAGCTTAGAGGGACAGGGGATCTATACGCAGTATTTT. It encodes CASSLEGQGIYTQYF. Full variable domain (remainder filled in from reference TRBV7-9 and TRBJ2-3): DTGVSQNPRHKITKRGQNVTFRCDPISEHNRLYWYRQTLGQGPEFLTYFQNEAQLEKSRLLSDRFSAERPKGSFSTLEIQRTEQGDSAMYLCASSLEGQGIYTQYFGPGTRLTVL.

The chain is built from TRBV6-1 and TRBJ2-3; 9 nucleotides match TRBD2. V lost 0 bases, J lost 5 bases, and 9 bases stayed unmatched. The germline V gene has CDR1 MNHNS and CDR2 SASEGT. The CDR3 totals 17 residues. CDR3 residues: CASSEALLAGTGDTQYF. CDR3 bases: TGTGCCAGCAGTGAAGCGCTGCTAGCGGGGACGGGAGATACGCAGTATTTT.

The V gene is TRBV19, the J gene TRBJ2-7; 9 bases align to TRBD1. In germline, CDR1 is LNHDA, CDR2 SQIVND (reference sequence). V gave up 5 bases and J gave up 2 bases; unmatched junction bases: 10. The length of the CDR3 is 16 residues. The CDR3 DNA sequence: TGTGCCAGTAGTGTCTTCGGGACAGGGCTTCCCTACGAGCAGTACTTC. It specifies CASSVFGTGLPYEQYF.

CDR3 loop: CASSRGLAGGNTQYF. CDR3 in DNA: TGCGCCAGCAGCCGAGGACTAGCGGGAGGGAATACGCAGTATTTT. The chain joins TRBV4-3 to TRBJ2-3, with TRBD2 matching 15 bases. The CDR3 is 15 amino acids. CDR1 and CDR2 from the germline V gene are LGHNA and YSLEER. Germline trimming cut 4 bases from V and 7 bases from J; bases unmatched to any gene: 3.

This clonotype was seen a few times. The chain combines TRBV29-1 with TRBJ2-5; 9 bases match TRBD2. Germline CDR1 reads SQVTM; CDR2 reads ANQGSEA. CDR3 size: 20 residues. Germline trimming cut 2 bases from V and 2 bases from J; bases unmatched to any gene: 21. The CDR3 reads CSVEIYGVAASGKLQETQYF. The CDR3 DNA reads as TGCAGCGTTGAAATCTACGGGGTTGCGGCTAGCGGGAAATTGCAAGAGACCCAGTACTTC.

Only a few counts were recorded for this clonotype. The J gene is TRBJ2-5, the V gene TRBV20-1, with TRBD2 as a possible D gene (6 bases). This CDR3 has 14 residues. From germline, CDR1 is DFQATT and CDR2 SNEGSKA (reference sequence). The germline V and J ends were trimmed by 5 bases and 7 bases, with 20 bases remaining between them. The CDR3 DNA reads as TGCAGTGCTCCCGACCCCCGGGAGATGGTGACCCAGTACTTC. It encodes CSAPDPREMVTQYF.

This clonotype has more than one count but fewer than ten. V gene TRBV6-2 or TRBV6-3 combines with J gene TRBJ2-2, with D tentatively TRBD1 (6 bases). Trimming pared 6 bases from V and 1 base from J, leaving 12 bases between. The germline gives CDR1 MNHEY, CDR2 SVGEGT. CDR3 length: 15 residues. CDR3 in amino acids: CASRTGHRNTGELFF. CDR3 in DNA: TGTGCCAGCAGAACGGGACACAGGAACACCGGGGAGCTGTTTTTT.